Listed below are T cell receptor beta chains from one sample, sequenced in a study of T cell clonotyping in hematopoietic cell transplantation. Profiled with immunoSEQ multiplex PCR; TCRdb holds only in-frame clones, not every one. The profile covers thousands of clones, with less than 95% appearing a single time and 1.3% taken by the ten largest. Source: peripheral blood mononuclear cells, taken 30 days after allogeneic stem cell transplant. Receptor source: a male patient between 60 and 69 years old who had an allogeneic stem cell transplant from an unrelated donor, so T cells may come from the graft donor. Some clones in this sample may be carry-over from other donors' samples. The CDR3 runs from the conserved cysteine through the conserved F or W.

CDR3aa: CASRTDRSWPGELFF
v_gene: TRBV19
j_gene: TRBJ2-2

CDR3aa: CASSLTGGLAYNEQFF
v_gene: TRBV7-3
j_gene: TRBJ2-1

CDR3aa: CASSLSGTYNEQFF
v_gene: TRBV7-3
j_gene: TRBJ2-1

CDR3aa: CAWSANRVDEQYF
v_gene: TRBV30
j_gene: -

CDR3aa: CASSLGSWGIYEQYF
v_gene: TRBV7-9
j_gene: TRBJ2-7

CDR3aa: CAWYWPLEGYTF
v_gene: TRBV30
j_gene: TRBJ1-2

CDR3aa: CASSVGTRDPGGTQYF
v_gene: TRBV9
j_gene: TRBJ2-3

CDR3aa: CASSLESQYEKLFF
v_gene: TRBV5-1
j_gene: TRBJ1-4

CDR3aa: CASSVARGAYNEQFF
v_gene: TRBV9
j_gene: TRBJ2-1

CDR3aa: CASSLLYKGEAFF
v_gene: TRBV7-9
j_gene: TRBJ1-1

CDR3aa: CASSETTGGEAFF
v_gene: TRBV6-1
j_gene: TRBJ1-1

CDR3aa: CASSSSGTNQPQHF
v_gene: TRBV27
j_gene: TRBJ1-5

CDR3aa: CASRNDRQGALEQYF
v_gene: TRBV27
j_gene: TRBJ2-7

CDR3aa: CASSHLAGVLEQFF
v_gene: TRBV4-1
j_gene: TRBJ2-1

CDR3aa: CASSLGGPSTDTQYF
v_gene: TRBV11-2
j_gene: TRBJ2-3

CDR3aa: CASSIHFNEQFF
v_gene: TRBV19
j_gene: TRBJ2-1

CDR3aa: CASSFSLDRGYNEQFF
v_gene: TRBV7-9
j_gene: TRBJ2-1

CDR3aa: CASSLRQGLEAFF
v_gene: TRBV7-9
j_gene: TRBJ1-1

CDR3aa: CSVDRGPNTEAFF
v_gene: TRBV29-1
j_gene: TRBJ1-1

CDR3aa: CASSLTLAGPTSPSVPYEQYF
v_gene: TRBV7-6
j_gene: TRBJ2-7

CDR3aa: CAVSLRGSYTDTQYF
v_gene: TRBV28
j_gene: TRBJ2-3

CDR3aa: CASGQTSSYNEQFF
v_gene: TRBV11-2
j_gene: TRBJ2-1

CDR3aa: CASSFGQGGPNYGYTF
v_gene: TRBV7-9
j_gene: TRBJ1-2

CDR3aa: CASRDRYQQYF
v_gene: TRBV19
j_gene: TRBJ2-7

CDR3aa: CASSLTGDRSYGYTF
v_gene: TRBV5-5
j_gene: TRBJ1-2

CDR3aa: CASSPPGHTTYEQYF
v_gene: TRBV6-1
j_gene: TRBJ2-7

CDR3aa: CASSLTIVQTYEQYF
v_gene: TRBV6-1
j_gene: TRBJ2-7

CDR3aa: CASSLGQGTGELFF
v_gene: TRBV5-6
j_gene: TRBJ2-2

CDR3aa: CASSLDHLSTDTQYF
v_gene: TRBV11-3
j_gene: TRBJ2-3

CDR3aa: CASSGLAGGRRTDTQYF
v_gene: TRBV7-9
j_gene: TRBJ2-3

CDR3aa: CASSLIGTGGELYTF
v_gene: TRBV5-1
j_gene: TRBJ1-2

CDR3aa: CASSFIRGRGETQYF
v_gene: TRBV7-2
j_gene: TRBJ2-5

CDR3aa: CASSFAGMGNQPQHF
v_gene: TRBV28
j_gene: TRBJ1-5

CDR3aa: CASSLGGPGDQETQYF
v_gene: TRBV27
j_gene: TRBJ2-5

CDR3aa: CASSIGRGINEKLFF
v_gene: TRBV5-1
j_gene: TRBJ1-4

CDR3aa: CASSLGLVTDTQYF
v_gene: TRBV7-3
j_gene: TRBJ2-3

CDR3aa: CASSYQETQYF
v_gene: TRBV6-5
j_gene: TRBJ2-5

CDR3aa: CAWSVRVDYGYTF
v_gene: TRBV30
j_gene: TRBJ1-2

CDR3aa: CASSHPGTSGTDTQYF
v_gene: TRBV7-9
j_gene: TRBJ2-3

CDR3aa: CASSSGLAAYNEQFF
v_gene: TRBV27
j_gene: TRBJ2-1

CDR3aa: CASRGPGEEAFF
v_gene: TRBV19
j_gene: TRBJ1-1

CDR3aa: CASSPLAGGSYEQYF
v_gene: TRBV11-2
j_gene: TRBJ2-7

CDR3aa: CASSSIDRTLNEAFF
v_gene: TRBV7-9
j_gene: TRBJ1-1

CDR3aa: CAWSDRDRVVLEYF
v_gene: TRBV30
j_gene: TRBJ2-5

CDR3aa: CASSRTPYRDRGKLFF
v_gene: TRBV28
j_gene: TRBJ1-4

CDR3aa: CASSFFTGTGGAGLSEAFF
v_gene: TRBV11-1
j_gene: TRBJ1-1

CDR3aa: CASLRTTSANTGELFF
v_gene: TRBV19
j_gene: TRBJ2-2